These 32 T cell receptor beta chains were sequenced from one sample in a study of early T cells in non-severe SARS-CoV-2 infection. TCRdb passed the 5' RACE reads through MiXCR, listing each CDR3 protein once. The sample records around 44,000 distinct CDR3 sequences, about 7.4% being singletons. The sequenced sample was whole blood. Receptors were obtained from an adult who was a healthcare worker with PCR-confirmed SARS-CoV-2 infection or an uninfected control (not recorded which).

This clonotype was seen repeatedly, ten times or more. The genes are TRBV27 and TRBJ2-1; 10 bases agree with TRBD1. Per the germline V gene, CDR1 is MNHEY and CDR2 is SMNVEV (reference sequence). The CDR3 has 16 residues. Trimming removed 4 bases from V and 3 bases from J; junction bases left unmatched: 6. CDR3 bases: TGTGCCAGCAGTTCCCTGTGGACAGGGGGCTACAATGAGCAGTTCTTC. This sequence encodes CASSSLWTGGYNEQFF.

As for this clonotype: A much larger clone differs from this one at a single base, so this may be a read error. The chain has TRBV3-1 and TRBJ2-5; 9 bases match TRBD1. Germline values: CDR1 LGHDT, CDR2 YNNKEL (reference sequence). This CDR3 comprises 12 residues. The CDR3 DNA is TGTGTCAGCAGCCAGTTGGGACAGGGCCAGTACTTC. It is translated as CVSSQLGQGQYF.

This clonotype was counted at least ten times. The rearrangement uses TRBV5-1 and TRBJ1-4; the D gene is possibly TRBD1 (5 bases). Between the trimmed V and J ends, which lost 4 bases and 4 bases, there was a span of 14 bases. This CDR3 is 15 amino acids long. Germline V gene lookup returns CDR1 SGHRS and CDR2 YFSETQ. The DNA for the CDR3 is TGCGCCAGCAGCCCAGAGGGACCGATTAATGAAAAACTGTTTTTT. Its translation: CASSPEGPINEKLFF. Supplemented by reference TRBV5-1 and TRBJ1-4, the full variable domain reads KAGVTQTPRYLIKTRGQQVTLSCSPISGHRSVSWYQQTPGQGLQFLFEYFSETQRNKGNFPGRFSGRQFSNSRSEMNVSTLELGDSALYLCASSPEGPINEKLFFGSGTQLSVL.

This clonotype was counted ten times or more. The chain recombines TRBV18 with TRBJ2-1; D is tentatively TRBD1 or TRBD2 (6 bases each). The germline gives CDR1 KGHSH, CDR2 LQKENI. V gave up 3 bases and J gave up 2 bases, with 8 bases separating them. The CDR3 totals 14 residues. Written as DNA, the CDR3 is TGTGCCAGCTCACCGGGGGGCCCCTACAATGAGCAGTTCTTC. Translating it yields CASSPGGPYNEQFF.

This clonotype has only a few counts. This sequence joins TRBV10-3 and TRBJ1-1; D may be TRBD1 (5 bases). Trimming cost V 4 bases and J 0 bases, with 12 bases left between them. The CDR3 length is 15 residues. Germline V lookup: CDR1 ENHRY, CDR2 SYGVKD. The CDR3 DNA is TGTGCCATCAGTGGGGGCAAGGGGATGAACACTGAAGCTTTCTTT. The encoded protein is CAISGGKGMNTEAFF.

This clonotype was counted ten times or more. CDR3 DNA: TGTGCCAGCAGCTTCAGTACGGCAGGAAATCAGCCCCAGCATTTT. Amino acids: CASSFSTAGNQPQHF. This rearrangement joins TRBV7-8 to TRBJ1-5; no reliable D call. The germline CDR1 and CDR2 sequences are SGHVS and FQNEAQ. V lost 3 bases and J lost 4, with 13 bases in between. There are 15 residues in the CDR3. The variable domain in full, completed from reference TRBV7-8 and TRBJ1-5, reads GAGVSQSPRYKVAKRGQDVALRCDPISGHVSLFWYQQALGQGPEFLTYFQNEAQLDKSGLPSDRFFAERPEGSVSTLKIQRTQQEDSAVYLCASSFSTAGNQPQHFGDGTRLSIL.

This clonotype has just a few counts. This could be a read error, since a much larger clone is one nucleotide away. The rearrangement links TRBV28 to TRBJ1-2; 9 nucleotides line up with TRBD1. Germline CDR1 and CDR2: MDHEN and SYDVKM. J lost 9 bases, V lost 8 bases, and 10 bases had no gene match. The CDR3 runs to 13 residues. CDR3 nucleotides: TGTGCCAGCTGTTGGGGGACAGGGATGAGCTACACCTTC. This gives the protein CASCWGTGMSYTF.

The table lists this clonotype with many counts. The chain is built from TRBV6-6 and TRBJ1-1; the D is unclear. Germline CDR1 reads MNHNY; CDR2 reads SVGAGI (reference sequence). This CDR3 region has 15 residues. Between the trimmed V and J ends, which lost 2 bases and 1 base, there was a span of 11 bases. The CDR3 DNA is TGTGCCAGCAGTTACACACCCCTCGAGAACACTGAAGCTTTCTTT. It yields the protein CASSYTPLENTEAFF.

This sequence joins TRBV28 and TRBJ2-7; D is possibly TRBD2 (5 bases). CDR1 MDHEN and CDR2 SYDVKM come from the germline V gene. The V end lost 5 bases, the J end lost 4 bases, and 9 bases lay between the germline ends. This CDR3 spans 12 amino acids. DNA of the CDR3: TGTGCCAGCAGTAGGACTGCGTACGAGCAGTACTTC. This sequence encodes CASSRTAYEQYF.

The chain carries TRBV20-1 and TRBJ2-2, with 8 bases fitting TRBD2. V lost 0 bases and J lost 6; bases outside the gene matches: 6. This CDR3 spans 15 amino acids. The germline V gene has CDR1 DFQATT and CDR2 SNEGSKA (reference sequence). The CDR3 bases are TGCAGTGCTAGAGATCTCGGACTAGCTTCCGGGGAGCTGTTTTTT. Its protein is CSARDLGLASGELFF.

This clonotype was counted many times. V is TRBV9 and J is TRBJ2-5, with 7 bases matching TRBD1. Losses at the gene ends were 1 base for V and 2 bases for J; bases not matched to a gene: 5. The V gene's germline CDR1 is SGDLS and CDR2 YYNGEE. The CDR3 is 15 residues long. DNA for the CDR3: TGTGCCAGCAGCGTACAGGGACAGAAGCAAGAGACCCAGTACTTC. Translation: CASSVQGQKQETQYF.

This clonotype has ten or more counts. The CDR3 DNA reads TGCAGTGCGGAAGGGGGGGCTACCTACAATGAGCAGTTCTTC. Translating gives CSAEGGATYNEQFF. The J gene is TRBJ2-1, the V gene TRBV20-1, with a tentative D call TRBD2 (7 bases). CDR1 is DFQATT, CDR2 SNEGSKA, per germline (reference sequence). The ends were cut back, 6 bases at V and 2 bases at J, with 14 bases in the middle. There are 14 residues in the CDR3.

In this sample, this clonotype turned up many times. This sequence joins TRBV5-4 and TRBJ1-6, with no clear D. CDR1 is SGHNT, CDR2 YYREEE, per germline (reference sequence). Trimming cost V 2 bases and J 0 bases, with 9 bases left between them. The length of the CDR3 is 16 residues. The CDR3 loop is CASSFTESSYNSPLHF. The CDR3 region has the DNA TGTGCCAGCAGCTTCACCGAAAGCTCCTATAATTCACCCCTCCACTTT.

This clonotype was counted many times. The rearrangement uses TRBV28 and TRBJ2-5, with a tentative D call TRBD2 (5 bases). The CDR3 sequence is 14 residues long. The germline V gene encodes CDR1 MDHEN and CDR2 SYDVKM. V shed 3 bases and J shed 0 bases, with 8 bases lying between them. The DNA for the CDR3 is TGTGCCAGCAGTTTGTCGAGGGACCAAGAGACCCAGTACTTC. Translating it yields CASSLSRDQETQYF.

This clonotype has more than one count but fewer than ten. The rearrangement links TRBV5-6 to TRBJ1-6; tentatively, D is TRBD1 (6 bases). This CDR3 region has 14 residues. The germline CDR1 and CDR2 sequences are SGHDT and YYEEEE. V lost 4 bases to trimming and J lost 9 bases, with 14 bases between them. The CDR3 region has the DNA TGTGCCAGCAGCCGTACAGGGACGGTTTCACCCCTCCACTTT. Protein product: CASSRTGTVSPLHF. Full variable domain (missing parts from reference TRBV5-6 and TRBJ1-6): DAGVTQSPTHLIKTRGQQVTLRCSPKSGHDTVSWYQQALGQGPQFIFQYYEEEERQRGNFPDRFSGHQFPNYSSELNVNALLLGDSALYLCASSRTGTVSPLHFGNGTRLTVT.

This clonotype occurred many times. The chain has TRBV3-1 and TRBJ1-2; 7 bases fit TRBD1. The CDR3 contains 14 residues. Trimming took 4 bases from V and 2 from J; bases not matched to a gene: 4. The germline V gene encodes CDR1 LGHDT and CDR2 YNNKEL (reference sequence). CDR3 amino acids: CASSRQGGNYGYTF. The DNA for the CDR3 is TGTGCCAGCAGCCGACAGGGAGGCAACTATGGCTACACCTTC. Full variable domain (remainder filled in from reference TRBV3-1 and TRBJ1-2): DTAVSQTPKYLVTQMGNDKSIKCEQNLGHDTMYWYKQDSKKFLKIMFSYNNKELIINETVPNRFSPKSPDKAHLNLHINSLELGDSAVYFCASSRQGGNYGYTFGSGTRLTVV.

The table lists this clonotype with a few counts. The chain uses TRBV20-1 and TRBJ2-2; TRBD1 matches 7 bases. Germline V gene data show CDR1 as DFQATT and CDR2 as SNEGSKA (reference sequence). The CDR3 spans 13 residues. The trim removed 6 bases at V and 6 bases at J, leaving 7 bases unmatched. The CDR3 spells CSAPGTASGELFF. In nucleotides, the CDR3 is TGCAGTGCCCCCGGGACAGCCTCCGGGGAGCTGTTTTTT.

This clonotype was detected many times. The chain recombines TRBV3-1 with TRBJ1-2; D not certain. This CDR3 spans 11 amino acids. V was shortened by 2 bases and J by 4 bases, with 2 bases between the two germline ends. Germline CDR1 and CDR2: LGHDT and YNNKEL (reference sequence). In DNA, the CDR3 is TGTGCCAGCAGCCAAACCTATGGCTACACCTTC. Encoded protein: CASSQTYGYTF.

In this sample, this clonotype turned up many times. The chain carries TRBV6-1 and TRBJ1-2, with TRBD1 matching over 7 bases. The ends lost 2 bases at V and 8 bases at J; junction bases unmatched: 11. Germline CDR1 reads MNHNS; CDR2 reads SASEGT. CDR3 size: 15 residues. The DNA of the CDR3 is TGTGCCAGCAGTGAAATAGGCAGGGGGACTAGGGGCTACACCTTC. Its translation is CASSEIGRGTRGYTF.

The rearrangement uses TRBV2 and TRBJ2-1; tentative D call: TRBD2 (5 bases). The length of the CDR3 is 14 residues. Trimming took off 4 bases at V and 5 bases at J, with 12 bases between the two ends. In germline, CDR1 is SNHLY, CDR2 FYNNEI. CDR3 DNA sequence: TGTGCCAGCAGTGCGCGGCCCGGGGACAATGAGCAGTTCTTC. This codes for CASSARPGDNEQFF.

This clonotype was detected many times. The CDR3 reads CSAIGTSVYNEQFF. The DNA for the CDR3 is TGCAGTGCTATTGGGACTAGCGTATACAATGAGCAGTTCTTC. The chain recombines TRBV20-1 with TRBJ2-1, with 10 bases lining up with TRBD2. CDR1 DFQATT and CDR2 SNEGSKA come from the germline V gene (reference sequence). The CDR3 sequence is 14 residues long. The trim removed 4 bases at V and 4 bases at J, leaving 4 bases unmatched.

This clonotype was detected ten times or more. The V gene is TRBV29-1, the J gene TRBJ2-5, with D unresolved. V lost 3 bases to trimming and J lost 2 bases, with 7 bases between them. Germline assignment: CDR1 SQVTM and CDR2 ANQGSEA. This CDR3 region has 12 residues. The CDR3 DNA reads as TGCAGCGTTGATGTGAGACAAGAGACCCAGTACTTC. It codes for CSVDVRQETQYF. The variable domain in full, completed from reference TRBV29-1 and TRBJ2-5, reads SAVISQKPSRDICQRGTSLTIQCQVDSQVTMMFWYRQQPGQSLTLIATANQGSEATYESGFVIDKFPISRPNLTFSTLTVSNMSPEDSSIYLCSVDVRQETQYFGPGTRLLVL.

There are many counts of this clonotype. The J gene is TRBJ2-7, the V gene TRBV20-1; D is undetermined. The germline V and J ends were trimmed by 3 bases and 0 bases, with 12 bases remaining between them. The CDR3 consists of 14 residues. Germline CDR1 and CDR2: DFQATT and SNEGSKA (reference sequence). The DNA for the CDR3 is TGCAGTGCTAGCCAATTCCCGAGCTCCTACGAGCAGTACTTC. This sequence encodes CSASQFPSSYEQYF.

This sequence joins TRBV3-1 and TRBJ2-5; D ambiguous. The germline gives CDR1 LGHDT, CDR2 YNNKEL (reference sequence). The CDR3 extends over 15 amino acids. Deletions cut 4 bases from V and 0 bases from J, with 12 bases between. DNA of the CDR3: TGTGCCAGCAGCCCACCGTGGAGAGACCAAGAGACCCAGTACTTC. Translation: CASSPPWRDQETQYF.

V usage is TRBV18 and J usage is TRBJ1-5; TRBD1 is a possible D gene (6 bases). Trimming took off 3 bases at V and 2 bases at J, with 14 bases between the two ends. The CDR3 loop spans 16 amino acids. Germline CDR1 KGHSH, CDR2 LQKENI. The CDR3 DNA reads as TGTGCCAGCTCACCTCAACAGGGTTACGGCAATCAGCCCCAGCATTTT. Protein product: CASSPQQGYGNQPQHF. Full variable domain (missing parts from reference TRBV18 and TRBJ1-5): NAGVMQNPRHLVRRRGQEARLRCSPMKGHSHVYWYRQLPEEGLKFMVYLQKENIIDESGMPKERFSAEFPKEGPSILRIQQVVRGDSAAYFCASSPQQGYGNQPQHFGDGTRLSIL.

This clonotype appeared once. The chain is built from TRBV3-1 and TRBJ2-7; D not resolved. This CDR3 is built from 14 residues. The germline CDR1 and CDR2 sequences are LGHDT and YNNKEL (reference sequence). Trimming removed 1 base at V and 5 bases at J, with 12 bases between. The CDR3 loop is CASSQAPTINEQYF. The CDR3 DNA reads TGTGCCAGCAGCCAAGCACCAACGATCAACGAGCAGTACTTC.

At least ten counts were recorded for this clonotype. The CDR3 spells CASRRGDSGNTIYF. CDR3 sequence (DNA): TGTGCCAGCCGGCGAGGGGACTCTGGAAACACCATATATTTT. J is TRBJ1-3 and V is TRBV6-6; perhaps TRBD1 as D (5 bases). CDR1 is MNHNY, CDR2 SVGAGI, per germline (reference sequence). Trimming pared 8 bases from V and 0 bases from J, leaving 11 bases between. The CDR3 loop spans 14 amino acids.

This clonotype has at least ten counts. The chain employs TRBV12-3 or TRBV12-4 and TRBJ1-3, with D perhaps matching TRBD1 (6 bases). The CDR3 contains 14 residues. Trimming stripped 8 bases from V and 0 bases from J, with 11 bases between. The CDR3 is CASLGQTSGNTIYF. The DNA for the CDR3 is TGTGCCAGCCTTGGACAGACCTCTGGAAACACCATATATTTT.

Concerning this clonotype itself: A much larger clone differs by one base, so this may be a read error. The chain is built from TRBV6-4 and TRBJ2-3; 7 bases are a match to TRBD2. This CDR3 contains 16 residues. Germline V gives CDR1 MRHNA, CDR2 SNTAGT. V lost 6 bases and J lost 6; bases outside the gene matches: 15. DNA for the CDR3: TGTGCCAGCAGCGACGGGGGGTCCGACGGGTGTGATACGCAGTATTTT. Translating it yields CASSDGGSDGCDTQYF.

This rearrangement joins TRBV29-1 to TRBJ2-5, with TRBD2 matching 7 bases. Germline CDR1 SQVTM, CDR2 ANQGSEA. V trimming: 0 bases; J trimming: 5 bases; junction bases outside the gene matches: 3. CDR3 length: 13 residues. The CDR3 DNA is TGCAGCGTTGAAGATCTGCGGGGGGAGACCCAGTACTTC. It translates to CSVEDLRGETQYF.

Many counts were recorded for this clonotype. The V gene is TRBV6-1, the J gene TRBJ1-2; TRBD1 matches 8 bases. The CDR3 spans 14 residues. V lost 3 bases, J lost 7 bases, and 7 bases stayed unmatched. Germline V CDR1 and CDR2: MNHNS, SASEGT. The CDR3 DNA reads as TGTGCCAGCAGTGATTGGGGACAGGTGGCTGGCTACACCTTC. Amino acid sequence: CASSDWGQVAGYTF.

This clonotype was seen many times. The chain recombines TRBV4-1 with TRBJ2-2; D is perhaps TRBD1 (5 bases). With 3 bases removed from V and 1 base from J, the gap between germline ends came to 6 bases. CDR1 MGHRA and CDR2 YSYEKL come from the germline V gene. The CDR3 has 14 residues. DNA for the CDR3: TGCGCCAGCAGCCATACAGGGAACACCGGGGAGCTGTTTTTT. Translated, it gives CASSHTGNTGELFF.